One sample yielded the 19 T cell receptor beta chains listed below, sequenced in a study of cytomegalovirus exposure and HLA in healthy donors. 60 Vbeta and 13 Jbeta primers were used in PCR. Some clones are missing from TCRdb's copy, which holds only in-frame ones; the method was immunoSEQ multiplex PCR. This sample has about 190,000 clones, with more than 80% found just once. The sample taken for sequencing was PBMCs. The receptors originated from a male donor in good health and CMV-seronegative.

The CDR3, as DNA: TGCGCCAGCAGCCAAGGGAGGGACAGGGACCTCTACGAGCAGTACTTC. Its translation: CASSQGRDRDLYEQYF. The V gene is TRBV4-1, the J gene TRBJ2-7; TRBD1 matches 9 bases. The V and J ends lost 1 base and 3 bases, in that order; junction bases with no gene match: 7. The CDR3 length is 16 residues. Per the germline V gene, CDR1 is MGHRA and CDR2 is YSYEKL.

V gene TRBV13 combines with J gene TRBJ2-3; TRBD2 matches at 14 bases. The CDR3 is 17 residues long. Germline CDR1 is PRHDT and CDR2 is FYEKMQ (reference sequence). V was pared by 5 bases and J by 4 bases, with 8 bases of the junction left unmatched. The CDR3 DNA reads TGTGCCAGCAGCCCAATAGGACTAGCGGGAGGTGCAGATACGCAGTATTTT. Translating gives CASSPIGLAGGADTQYF.

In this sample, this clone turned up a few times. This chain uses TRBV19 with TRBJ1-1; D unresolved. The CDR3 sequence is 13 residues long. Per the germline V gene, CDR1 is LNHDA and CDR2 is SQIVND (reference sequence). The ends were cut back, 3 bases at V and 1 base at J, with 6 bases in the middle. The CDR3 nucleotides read TGTGCCAGTAGTATGACTGGGAACACTGAAGCTTTCTTT. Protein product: CASSMTGNTEAFF.

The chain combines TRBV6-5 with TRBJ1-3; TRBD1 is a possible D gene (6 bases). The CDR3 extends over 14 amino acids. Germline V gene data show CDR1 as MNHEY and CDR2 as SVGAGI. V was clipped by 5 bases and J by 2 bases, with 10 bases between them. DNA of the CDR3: TGTGCCAGCAGTCGGACAGTCACTGGAAACACCATATATTTT. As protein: CASSRTVTGNTIYF.

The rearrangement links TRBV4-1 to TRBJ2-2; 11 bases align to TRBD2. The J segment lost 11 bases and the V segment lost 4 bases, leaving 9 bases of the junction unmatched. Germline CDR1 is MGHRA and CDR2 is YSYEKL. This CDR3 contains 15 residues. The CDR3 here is CASSRVSGRVGELFF. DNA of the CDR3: TGCGCCAGCAGCCGAGTTAGCGGGAGGGTCGGTGAGCTGTTTTTT.

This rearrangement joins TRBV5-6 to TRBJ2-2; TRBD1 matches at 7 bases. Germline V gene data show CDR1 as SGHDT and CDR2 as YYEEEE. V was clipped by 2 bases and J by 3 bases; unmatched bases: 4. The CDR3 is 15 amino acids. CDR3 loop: CASSFKDRDTGELFF. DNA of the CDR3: TGTGCCAGCAGCTTTAAAGACAGGGACACCGGGGAGCTGTTTTTT.

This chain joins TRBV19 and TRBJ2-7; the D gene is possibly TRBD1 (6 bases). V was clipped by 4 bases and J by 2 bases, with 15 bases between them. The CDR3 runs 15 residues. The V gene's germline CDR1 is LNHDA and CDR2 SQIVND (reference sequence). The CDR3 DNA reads TGTGCCAGTAGTAACGGGGCAGGGGAAACCTACGAGCAGTACTTC. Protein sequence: CASSNGAGETYEQYF.

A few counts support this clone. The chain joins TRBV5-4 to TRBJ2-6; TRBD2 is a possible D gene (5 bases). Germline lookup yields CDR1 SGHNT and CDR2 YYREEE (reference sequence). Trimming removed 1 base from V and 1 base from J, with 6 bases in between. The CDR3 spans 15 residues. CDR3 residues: CASSLTGSGANVLTF. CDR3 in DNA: TGTGCCAGCAGCTTGACGGGATCTGGGGCCAACGTCCTGACTTTC.

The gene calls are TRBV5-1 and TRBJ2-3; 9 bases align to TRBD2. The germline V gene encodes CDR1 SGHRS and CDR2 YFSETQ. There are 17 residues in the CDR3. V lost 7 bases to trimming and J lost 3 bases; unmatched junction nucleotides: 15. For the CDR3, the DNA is TGCGCCAGCGCCGCCGGGGCTAGCGGGGTCGGAACAGATACGCAGTATTTT. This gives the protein CASAAGASGVGTDTQYF.

The DNA of the CDR3 is TGTGCCAGTAGTATAGTAGGGAGCCTACCTTCCTACGAGCAGTACTTC. It translates to CASSIVGSLPSYEQYF. This sequence joins TRBV19 and TRBJ2-7, with D possibly being TRBD2 (5 bases). This CDR3 contains 16 residues. Trimming took 1 base from V and 1 from J, leaving 14 bases between them. Germline CDR1 and CDR2: LNHDA and SQIVND (reference sequence).

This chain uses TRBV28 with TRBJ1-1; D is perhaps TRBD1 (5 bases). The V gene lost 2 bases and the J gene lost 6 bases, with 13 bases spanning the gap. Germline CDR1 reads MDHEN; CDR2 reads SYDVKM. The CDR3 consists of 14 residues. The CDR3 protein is CASSLPSGGAEAFF. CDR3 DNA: TGTGCCAGCAGTTTACCATCGGGAGGGGCTGAAGCTTTCTTT.

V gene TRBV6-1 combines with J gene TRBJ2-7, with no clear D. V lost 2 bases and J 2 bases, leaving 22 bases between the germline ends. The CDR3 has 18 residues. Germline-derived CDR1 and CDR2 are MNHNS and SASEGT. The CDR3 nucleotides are TGTGCCAGCAGTGAACGAACGCCCCAGGTGGCCTCGACCTACGAGCAGTACTTC. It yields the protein CASSERTPQVASTYEQYF.

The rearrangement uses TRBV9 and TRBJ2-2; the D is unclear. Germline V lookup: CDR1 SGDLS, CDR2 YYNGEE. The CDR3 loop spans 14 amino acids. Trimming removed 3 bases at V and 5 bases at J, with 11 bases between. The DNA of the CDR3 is TGTGCCAGCAGCGGACAAGTTCGAACCGGGGAGCTGTTTTTT. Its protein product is CASSGQVRTGELFF.

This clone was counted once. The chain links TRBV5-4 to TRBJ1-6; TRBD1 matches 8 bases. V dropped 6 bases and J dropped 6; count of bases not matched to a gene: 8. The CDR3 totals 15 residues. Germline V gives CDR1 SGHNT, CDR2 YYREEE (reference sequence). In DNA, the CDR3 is TGTGCCAGCACCACCATAACAGGGGGTAATTCACCCCTCCACTTT. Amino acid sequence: CASTTITGGNSPLHF.

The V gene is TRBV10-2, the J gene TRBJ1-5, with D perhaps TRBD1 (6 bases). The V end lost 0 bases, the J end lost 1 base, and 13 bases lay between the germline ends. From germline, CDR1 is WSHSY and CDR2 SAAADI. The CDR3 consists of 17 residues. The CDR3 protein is CASSESTGRGSNQPQHF. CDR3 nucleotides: TGCGCCAGCAGTGAGTCGACGGGCAGGGGAAGCAATCAGCCCCAGCATTTT.

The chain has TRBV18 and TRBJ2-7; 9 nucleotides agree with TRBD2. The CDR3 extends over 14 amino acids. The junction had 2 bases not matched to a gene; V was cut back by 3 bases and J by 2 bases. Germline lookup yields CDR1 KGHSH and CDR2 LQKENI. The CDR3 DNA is TGTGCCAGCTCACCGGCGGGGGGGACCTACGAGCAGTACTTC. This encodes CASSPAGGTYEQYF.

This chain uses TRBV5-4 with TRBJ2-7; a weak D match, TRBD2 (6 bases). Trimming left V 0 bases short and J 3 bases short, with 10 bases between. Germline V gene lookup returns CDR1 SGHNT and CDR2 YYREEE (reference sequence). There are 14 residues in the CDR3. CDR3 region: CASSLVGGLYEQYF. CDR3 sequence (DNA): TGTGCCAGCAGCTTGGTGGGGGGTCTCTACGAGCAGTACTTC.

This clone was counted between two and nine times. DNA of the CDR3: TGTGCCAGCAGCTTACCGCGGGGCAATTACGAGCAGTACTTC. Translating it yields CASSLPRGNYEQYF. The V and J genes are TRBV7-9 and TRBJ2-7, with a possible D match to TRBD2 (6 bases). V was trimmed by 2 bases and J by 4 bases, leaving 12 bases between them. The V gene's germline CDR1 is SEHNR and CDR2 FQNEAQ (reference sequence). The CDR3 is 14 amino acids.

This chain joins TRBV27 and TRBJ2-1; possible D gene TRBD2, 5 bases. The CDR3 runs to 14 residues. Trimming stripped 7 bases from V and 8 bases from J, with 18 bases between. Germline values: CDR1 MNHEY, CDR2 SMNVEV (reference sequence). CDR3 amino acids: CASTAGKAVDEQFF. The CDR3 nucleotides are TGTGCCAGCACGGCCGGGAAGGCGGTCGATGAGCAGTTCTTC.